This TCR beta chain is from a study of T cells after yellow fever vaccination. On the study more broadly: Preparation used SMART-Seq v4 Ultra Low Input for the low-cell-number fractions.

Comment on this clonotype: Its antigen remains unknown.

Broader study findings: Though it reached lower strength, the secondary response hit its peak faster, day 5 versus 15. Clonotypes found in both CD4 and CD8 compartments made up a small share.

5'RACE template switching produced TCR cDNA carrying a universal primer site and UMIs. In TCRdb, the 5' RACE reads were re-called with MiXCR into one record per CDR3 protein. The sample consists of approximately 610,000 distinct CDR3 sequences, approximately 16% of them appearing once. The sequencing used PBMCs, collected 5 days after the first yellow fever vaccination. The clonotype was recovered from a man in his late teens or twenties who received the YFV17D yellow fever vaccine.

CDR3 amino acids: CASSQRGLNTEAFF. CDR3 nucleotide sequence: TGTGCCAGTAGTCAAAGGGGGCTGAACACTGAAGCTTTCTTT. The chain recombines TRBV19 with TRBJ1-1, with TRBD1 matching over 7 bases. This CDR3 is 14 amino acids long. Germline CDR1 LNHDA, CDR2 SQIVND (reference sequence). V was clipped by 5 bases and J by 0 bases; unmatched bases: 3.